A selection of T cell receptor beta chains follows, all from one sample in a study of cytomegalovirus exposure and HLA in healthy donors. Clones were sequenced by immunoSEQ multiplex PCR, and TCRdb holds only the in-frame ones, with some missing. The repertoire holds some 120,000 clones, with more than 60% as singletons. The sample comprised PBMCs. These receptors were obtained from a woman aged 40 to 50 in good health and CMV-seronegative. Both conserved end residues are part of each CDR3. The D gene is left open where the match is weak. Size values are once, few and many counts, or a class for expanded clones, and some rows have none.

d_call	clone_size	j_call	v_call	cdr3_nt	cdr3_aa
NA	once	TRBJ2-5	TRBV30	TGTGCCTGGAGTGTGGGCAGCCAAGAGACCCAGTACTTC	CAWSVGSQETQYF
NA	few	TRBJ2-6	TRBV4-3	TGCGCCAGCAGCCAAGATAGAGGTTCTGGGGCCAACGTCCTGACTTTC	CASSQDRGSGANVLTF
TRBD2	NA	TRBJ2-7	TRBV13	TGTGCCAGCAGCTTTCTAGCGGGAGAGGATTACGAGCAGTACTTC	CASSFLAGEDYEQYF
NA	NA	TRBJ2-6	TRBV18	TGTGCCAGCTCACCAAGGTTCGGGGACTCTGGGGCCAACGTCCTGACTTTC	CASSPRFGDSGANVLTF
NA	NA	TRBJ2-2	TRBV7-2	TGTGCCAGCAGCTTAGGGTCAGCGATAACCGGGGAGCTGTTTTTT	CASSLGSAITGELFF
NA	NA	TRBJ1-5	TRBV18	TGTGCCAGCTCACCAGAGGCAGTAAGCAATCAGCCCCAGCATTTT	CASSPEAVSNQPQHF
TRBD2	few	TRBJ2-1	TRBV11-2	TGTGCCAGCAGCATACAGCGGGAGGGATACAATGAGCAGTTCTTC	CASSIQREGYNEQFF
NA	NA	TRBJ1-3	TRBV2	TGTGCCAGCAGCGAGTCCTTATACACCATATATTTT	CASSESLYTIYF
NA	NA	TRBJ2-1	TRBV9	TGTGCCAGCAGCGTAGTTAGGGGTCCCTTGATCTTC	CASSVVRGPLIF
TRBD1	NA	TRBJ2-1	TRBV5-1	TGCGCCAGCAGCACCCAAGACAGGGACGATGAGCAGTTCTTC	CASSTQDRDDEQFF
TRBD1	NA	TRBJ2-2	TRBV7-8	TGTGCCAGCAGCTTATTCGTCTTACCGGGACAGCACACCGGGGAGCTGTTTTTT	CASSLFVLPGQHTGELFF
NA	few	TRBJ2-7	TRBV9	TGTGCCAGCAGCCCGATCCCCGGGGGCTCCTACGAGCAGTACTTC	CASSPIPGGSYEQYF
NA	NA	TRBJ2-7	TRBV28	TGTGCCAGCAGTACCATTAACAGGACCCCTCCCTACGAGCAGTACTTC	CASSTINRTPPYEQYF
NA	NA	TRBJ1-4	TRBV7-9	TGTGCCAGCAGCCGTATACAGGGCATGAATGAAAAACTGTTTTTT	CASSRIQGMNEKLFF
TRBD1	few	TRBJ1-5	TRBV7-8	TGTGCCAGCAGCTTACAGGGGGTGGGCAATCAGCCCCAGCATTTT	CASSLQGVGNQPQHF